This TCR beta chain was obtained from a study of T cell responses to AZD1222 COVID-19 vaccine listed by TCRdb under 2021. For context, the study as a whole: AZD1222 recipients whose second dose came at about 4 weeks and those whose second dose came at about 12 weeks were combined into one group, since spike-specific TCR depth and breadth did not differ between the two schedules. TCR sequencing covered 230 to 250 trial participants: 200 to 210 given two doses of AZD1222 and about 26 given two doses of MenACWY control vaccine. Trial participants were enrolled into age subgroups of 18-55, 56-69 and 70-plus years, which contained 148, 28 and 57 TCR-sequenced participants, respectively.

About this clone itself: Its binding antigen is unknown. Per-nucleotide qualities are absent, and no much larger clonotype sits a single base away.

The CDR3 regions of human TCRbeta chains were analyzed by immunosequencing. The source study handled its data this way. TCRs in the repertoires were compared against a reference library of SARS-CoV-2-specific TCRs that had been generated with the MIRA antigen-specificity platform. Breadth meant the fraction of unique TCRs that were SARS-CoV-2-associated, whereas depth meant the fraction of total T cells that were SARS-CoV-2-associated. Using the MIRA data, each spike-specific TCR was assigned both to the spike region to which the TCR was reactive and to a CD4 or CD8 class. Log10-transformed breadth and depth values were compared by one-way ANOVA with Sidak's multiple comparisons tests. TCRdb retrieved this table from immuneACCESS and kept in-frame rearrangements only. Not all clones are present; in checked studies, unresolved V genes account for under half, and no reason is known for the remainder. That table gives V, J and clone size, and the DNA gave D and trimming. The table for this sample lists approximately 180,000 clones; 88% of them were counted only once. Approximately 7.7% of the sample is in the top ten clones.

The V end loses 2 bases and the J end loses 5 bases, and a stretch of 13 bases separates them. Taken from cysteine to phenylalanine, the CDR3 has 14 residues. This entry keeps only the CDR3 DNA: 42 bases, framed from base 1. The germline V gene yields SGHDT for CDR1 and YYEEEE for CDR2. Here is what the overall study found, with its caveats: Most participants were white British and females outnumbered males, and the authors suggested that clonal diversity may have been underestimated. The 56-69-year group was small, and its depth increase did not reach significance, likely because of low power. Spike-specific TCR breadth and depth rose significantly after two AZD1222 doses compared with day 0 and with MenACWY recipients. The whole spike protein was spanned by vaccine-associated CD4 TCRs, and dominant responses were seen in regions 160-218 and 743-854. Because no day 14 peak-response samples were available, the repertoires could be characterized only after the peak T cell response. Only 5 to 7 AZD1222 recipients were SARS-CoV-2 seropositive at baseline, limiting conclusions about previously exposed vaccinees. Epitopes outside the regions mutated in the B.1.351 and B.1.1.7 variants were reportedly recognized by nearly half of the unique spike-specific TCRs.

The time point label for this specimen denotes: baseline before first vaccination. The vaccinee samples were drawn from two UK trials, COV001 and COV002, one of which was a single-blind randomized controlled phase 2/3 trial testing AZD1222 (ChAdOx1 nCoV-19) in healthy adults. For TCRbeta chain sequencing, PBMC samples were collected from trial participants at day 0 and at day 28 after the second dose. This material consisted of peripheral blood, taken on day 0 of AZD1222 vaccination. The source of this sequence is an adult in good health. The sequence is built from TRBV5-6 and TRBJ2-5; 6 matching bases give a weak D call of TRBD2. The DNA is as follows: TGTGCCAGCAGCTTAGTGGGGGGAGGTGAGACCCAGTACTTC. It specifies CASSLVGGGETQYF.